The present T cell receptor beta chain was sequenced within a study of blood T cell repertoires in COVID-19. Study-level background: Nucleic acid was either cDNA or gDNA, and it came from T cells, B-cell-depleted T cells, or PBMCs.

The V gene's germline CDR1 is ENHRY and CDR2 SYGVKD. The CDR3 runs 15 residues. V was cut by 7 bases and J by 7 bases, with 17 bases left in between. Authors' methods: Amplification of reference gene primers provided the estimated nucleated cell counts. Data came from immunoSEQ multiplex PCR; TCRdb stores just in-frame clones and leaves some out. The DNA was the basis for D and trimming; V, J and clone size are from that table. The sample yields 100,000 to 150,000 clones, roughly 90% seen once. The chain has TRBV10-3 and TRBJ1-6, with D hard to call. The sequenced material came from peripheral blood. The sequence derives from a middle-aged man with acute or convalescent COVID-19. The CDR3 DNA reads TGTGCCATCAACGGCGCGGGCAGTCCAAATTCACCCCTCCACTTT. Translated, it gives CAINGAGSPNSPLHF.